This TCR beta chain comes out of a study of shared clonotypes between healthy human individuals. Findings and caveats of the study: Sorted-subset sequencing, rarefaction showed, was incomplete despite large depth.

The method was immunoSEQ multiplex PCR; TCRdb's version includes in-frame clones alone and lacks a portion of them. The sample lists about 2 million clones, approximately 94% occurring once. The ends were cut back, 5 bases at V and 1 base at J, with 16 bases in the middle. The CDR3 is made up of 16 amino acids. The germline V gene has CDR1 PRHDT and CDR2 FYEKMQ (reference sequence). As defined, naive CD8 cells were CD45RO-negative and positively selected for CCR7, with terminally differentiated effector memory CD45RA+ cells excluded. Free of recent acute infections or vaccinations, the donors were healthy HIV-negative adults. Comment on this clone: Its target is not known.

The rearrangement uses TRBV13 and TRBJ2-3; D is uncertain. This TCR was recovered from a man aged 18 to 29 in good health. Sequenced input: naive CD8+ T cells sorted from blood. The CDR3: CASSQPQEVGTDTQYF. CDR3 nucleotide sequence: TGTGCCAGCAGCCAACCCCAGGAAGTGGGCACAGATACGCAGTATTTT.